This T cell receptor (beta chain) was retrieved from a study of human T cells and chemical hapten exposure. Study results and limitations: TCRs whose frequency exceeded 1 in 1000 remained the same following DPC sensitization.

V lost 11 bases to trimming and J lost 2 bases, with 13 bases between them. The V gene's germline CDR1 is MNHEY and CDR2 SVGAGI. This CDR3 contains 12 residues. This clonotype appeared many times. Its target is unknown. The library gave individual cDNA molecules unique molecular identifiers. TCRdb processed the reads anew with MiXCR; each CDR3 protein has one entry. The sample records about 120,000 distinct CDR3 sequences, about 7.7% being singletons. The starting material, unfractionated whole blood, was used for total RNA extraction. The sequenced sample consisted of whole blood. This receptor was taken from a human donor in good health. Some clones in this sample may be carry-over from other donors' samples. V usage is TRBV6-5 and J usage is TRBJ2-7; TRBD1 is a possible D gene (6 bases). The CDR3 DNA reads TGTGCCGTAGGGGGTTCCCCCTACGAGCAGTACTTC. It encodes CAVGGSPYEQYF.